This TCR beta chain was documented in a study of shared clonotypes between healthy human individuals. The assay was immunoSEQ multiplex PCR, and TCRdb's table has in-frame clones only and misses some. The sample lists approximately 810,000 clones; nearly 95% were seen once. Naive CD8 isolation took CD45RO-negative cells positively selected for CCR7 and excluded terminally differentiated effector memory CD45RA+ cells. Details on this clone: The antigen is undetermined.

Study-wide findings and caveats: Naive CD4 clonotypes overlapped across a handful of donors at roughly 5.1%. Tissue TCR repertoires likely differ from these blood-only repertoires.

From germline, CDR1 is MGHRA and CDR2 YSYEKL. The CDR3 consists of 14 residues. The V end was cut by 2 bases, the J end by 1 base, with 9 bases between. The V and J genes are TRBV4-1 and TRBJ2-7; tentatively, D is TRBD2 (6 bases). Specimen: naive CD8+ T cells sorted from blood. The sequence derives from a man aged 30-40 years in good health. The CDR3 spells CASSQFGTSYEQYF. The CDR3 bases are TGCGCCAGCAGCCAATTCGGGACTTCCTACGAGCAGTACTTC.